The 18 T cell receptor beta chains below all came from one sample that was sequenced in a study of T cell responses to AZD1222 COVID-19 vaccine. Here immunoSEQ multiplex PCR was the method, and the copy in TCRdb shows in-frame clones only, minus some. In the table there are approximately 140,000 clones, under 95% of which are singletons. The sample in question was peripheral blood, obtained on day 0 of AZD1222 vaccination. All receptors come from an adult in good health.

The chain links TRBV14 to TRBJ2-7; weak D call: TRBD2 (5 bases). This CDR3 comprises 11 residues. The ends were cut back, 8 bases at V and 4 bases at J, with 9 bases in the middle. Germline V lookup: CDR1 SGHDN, CDR2 FVKESK. CDR3 DNA: TGTGCCAGCTCTCCGGGGTACGAGCAGTACTTC. This sequence encodes CASSPGYEQYF.

The chain uses TRBV7-2 and TRBJ1-1; tentative D call: TRBD1 (5 bases). This CDR3 contains 14 residues. Trimming removed 2 bases at V and 1 base at J, with 8 bases between. CDR1 and CDR2 from the germline V gene are SGHTA and FQGNSA. The CDR3 is CASSLRTSNTEAFF. CDR3 coding DNA: TGTGCCAGCAGCTTAAGGACATCGAACACTGAAGCTTTCTTT.

This clone occurred once. The rearrangement uses TRBV7-2 and TRBJ2-4; D is unresolved. The CDR3 covers 17 residues. Germline loops: CDR1 SGHTA, CDR2 FQGNSA. V was clipped by 6 bases and J by 0 bases, with 18 bases between them. The CDR3 sequence: CASSFKALSGAKNIQYF. CDR3 DNA sequence: TGTGCCAGCAGTTTTAAGGCGCTTTCAGGAGCCAAAAACATTCAGTACTTC.

This chain joins TRBV2 and TRBJ2-3; 9 positions agree with TRBD1. This CDR3 has 15 residues. The junction had 6 bases not matched to a gene; V was cut back by 6 bases and J by 2 bases. Germline V CDR1 and CDR2: SNHLY, FYNNEI. DNA for the CDR3: TGTGCCAGCAGACAGGGGGCGCGTAACACAGATACGCAGTATTTT. It translates to CASRQGARNTDTQYF. Full variable domain (outside the CDR3, taken from reference TRBV2 and TRBJ2-3): EPEVTQTPSHQVTQMGQEVILRCVPISNHLYFYWYRQILGQKVEFLVSFYNNEISEKSEIFDDQFSVERPDGSNFTLKIRSTKLEDSAMYFCASRQGARNTDTQYFGPGTRLTVL.

The chain recombines TRBV15 with TRBJ2-5; no reliable D call. Germline CDR1 is LNHNV and CDR2 is YYDKDF (reference sequence). The CDR3 sequence is 17 residues long. Trimming took 0 bases from V and 2 from J, leaving 16 bases between them. This chain's CDR3 is CATSRDRNWGGQETQYF. DNA for the CDR3: TGTGCCACCAGCAGAGATCGGAACTGGGGTGGGCAAGAGACCCAGTACTTC. The variable domain in full, completed from reference TRBV15 and TRBJ2-5, reads DAMVIQNPRYQVTQFGKPVTLSCSQTLNHNVMYWYQQKSSQAPKLLFHYYDKDFNNEADTPDNFQSRRPNTSFCFLDIRSPGLGDTAMYLCATSRDRNWGGQETQYFGPGTRLLVL.

This chain connects TRBV7-6 to TRBJ2-7; a weak D match, TRBD2 (5 bases). V shed 6 bases and J shed 5 bases, with 14 bases lying between them. Germline CDR1 reads SGHVS; CDR2 reads FNYEAQ. This CDR3 is built from 13 residues. CDR3 amino acids: CASRERTVHEQYF. The CDR3 nucleotides are TGTGCCAGCAGAGAAAGGACTGTCCACGAGCAGTACTTC.

Concerning this clone itself: The junction does not match germline at one end; this may be a read error. V is TRBV6-2 or TRBV6-3 and J is TRBJ2-1, with D unresolved. There are 15 residues in the CDR3. In germline, CDR1 is MNHEY, CDR2 SVGEGT. Here the CDR3 DNA reads TGTGTCAGCAGTTCGGTAGGTACTTCCTACAATGAGCAGTTCTTC. Its translation: CVSSSVGTSYNEQFF.

The rearrangement uses TRBV5-1 and TRBJ2-7, with D perhaps TRBD2 (6 bases). Germline-derived CDR1 and CDR2 are SGHRS and YFSETQ. This CDR3 comprises 14 residues. Trimming removed 4 bases at V and 1 base at J, with 12 bases between. The CDR3 is CASSPGTLSYEQYF. The CDR3 nucleotides read TGCGCCAGCAGCCCCGGGACTCTATCCTACGAGCAGTACTTC.

The chain is built from TRBV29-1 and TRBJ2-5; 7 nucleotides align to TRBD1. Germline V gene data show CDR1 as SQVTM and CDR2 as ANQGSEA. Trimming removed 2 bases from V and 5 bases from J; junction bases left unmatched: 5. The length of the CDR3 is 13 residues. CDR3 DNA: TGCAGCGTTGAATGGGTCAGGGGGGAGACCCAGTACTTC. Its protein is CSVEWVRGETQYF. The whole variable domain, remainder taken from reference TRBV29-1 and TRBJ2-5, is SAVISQKPSRDICQRGTSLTIQCQVDSQVTMMFWYRQQPGQSLTLIATANQGSEATYESGFVIDKFPISRPNLTFSTLTVSNMSPEDSSIYLCSVEWVRGETQYFGPGTRLLVL.

This clone was seen only once. This CDR3 is CASSPRSTGELFF. The CDR3 nucleotides are TGTGCCAGCTCACCTAGGAGCACCGGGGAGCTGTTTTTT. The rearrangement uses TRBV18 and TRBJ2-2, with D unresolved. Trimming cost V 3 bases and J 4 bases, with 6 bases left between them. CDR3 length: 13 residues. The germline CDR1 and CDR2 sequences are KGHSH and LQKENI.

The V call is TRBV19, the J call TRBJ1-5, with D possibly being TRBD1 (5 bases). Looked up from germline, CDR1 is LNHDA and CDR2 is SQIVND (reference sequence). The CDR3 spans 15 residues. The ends were cut back, 6 bases at V and 3 bases at J, with 15 bases in the middle. The CDR3 coding sequence is TGTGCCAGTAGCTCAGCGGGGGGTGCCAATCAGCCCCAGCATTTT. This gives the protein CASSSAGGANQPQHF.

V usage is TRBV12-3 or TRBV12-4 and J usage is TRBJ2-7; no firm D call. This CDR3 contains 13 residues. The V and J ends lost 5 bases and 0 bases respectively, with 8 bases between them. The CDR3 region has the DNA TGTGCCAGCAGTGTAGTTGGCTCCTACGAGCAGTACTTC. It encodes CASSVVGSYEQYF.

The genes are TRBV19 and TRBJ1-1; D uncertain. The CDR3 loop spans 12 amino acids. The V gene lost 4 bases and the J gene lost 9 bases, with 12 bases spanning the gap. Per germline, CDR1 LNHDA and CDR2 SQIVND (reference sequence). This CDR3 is CASSSGYQQAFF. DNA for the CDR3: TGTGCCAGTAGTAGCGGGTACCAGCAAGCTTTCTTT.

The V gene is TRBV28, the J gene TRBJ1-1; weak D call: TRBD1 (6 bases). The germline V gene has CDR1 MDHEN and CDR2 SYDVKM. The germline V and J ends were trimmed by 8 bases and 8 bases, with 12 bases remaining between them. The CDR3 is 11 amino acids. The CDR3 nucleotides read TGTGCCAGCTGGGGGCGGCAGGAAGCTTTCTTT. As protein: CASWGRQEAFF.

The genes are TRBV27 and TRBJ2-7, with TRBD1 matching over 7 bases. The CDR3 spans 15 residues. V lost 5 bases and J lost 6; bases outside the gene matches: 13. CDR1 is MNHEY, CDR2 SMNVEV, per germline (reference sequence). CDR3 region: CASSVMGLGTAEQYF. CDR3 coding DNA: TGTGCCAGCAGTGTAATGGGTCTGGGGACAGCCGAGCAGTACTTC.

The genes are TRBV15 and TRBJ1-5, with 10 bases matching TRBD1. Germline V CDR1 and CDR2: LNHNV, YYDKDF (reference sequence). After removal of 1 base from V and 5 bases from J, the junction contained 5 bases not matched to a gene. The CDR3 has 16 residues. The CDR3 loop reads CATSRVGTGVDQPQHF. For the CDR3, the DNA is TGTGCCACCAGCAGAGTTGGGACAGGGGTGGATCAGCCCCAGCATTTT.

This chain uses TRBV7-8 with TRBJ2-5; D not certain. Trimming took off 4 bases at V and 2 bases at J, with 17 bases between the two ends. Germline CDR1 is SGHVS and CDR2 is FQNEAQ. The CDR3 length is 16 residues. CDR3 sequence: CASSSPEVQQQETQYF. The CDR3 DNA follows: TGTGCCAGCAGCTCCCCTGAGGTGCAGCAACAAGAGACCCAGTACTTC. The whole variable domain, filled in from reference TRBV7-8 and TRBJ2-5, reads GAGVSQSPRYKVAKRGQDVALRCDPISGHVSLFWYQQALGQGPEFLTYFQNEAQLDKSGLPSDRFFAERPEGSVSTLKIQRTQQEDSAVYLCASSSPEVQQQETQYFGPGTRLLVL.

The chain recombines TRBV18 with TRBJ1-1; 8 bases are shared with TRBD1. This CDR3 comprises 14 residues. The V gene end was trimmed by 3 bases and the J gene end by 2 bases; junction bases not matched to a gene: 2. CDR1 and CDR2 from the germline V gene are KGHSH and LQKENI. This chain's CDR3 is CASSPDRGNTEAFF. CDR3 sequence (DNA): TGTGCCAGCTCACCCGACAGGGGAAACACTGAAGCTTTCTTT.